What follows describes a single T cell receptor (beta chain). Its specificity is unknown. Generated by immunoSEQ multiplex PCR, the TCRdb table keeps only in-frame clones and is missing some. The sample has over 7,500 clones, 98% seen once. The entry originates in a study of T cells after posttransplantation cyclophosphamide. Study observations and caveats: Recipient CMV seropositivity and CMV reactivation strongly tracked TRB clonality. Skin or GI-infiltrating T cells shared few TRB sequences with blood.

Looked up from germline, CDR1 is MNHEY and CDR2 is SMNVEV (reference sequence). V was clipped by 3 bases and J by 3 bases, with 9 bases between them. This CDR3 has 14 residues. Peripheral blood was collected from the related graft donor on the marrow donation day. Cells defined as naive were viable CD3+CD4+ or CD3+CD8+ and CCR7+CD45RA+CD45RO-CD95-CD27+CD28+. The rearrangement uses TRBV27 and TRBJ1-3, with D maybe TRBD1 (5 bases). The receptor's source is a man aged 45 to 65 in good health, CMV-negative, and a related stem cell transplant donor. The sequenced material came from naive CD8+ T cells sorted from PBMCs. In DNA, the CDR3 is TGTGCCAGCAGTTTGGGGGGTGGTGGAAACACCATATATTTT. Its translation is CASSLGGGGNTIYF.